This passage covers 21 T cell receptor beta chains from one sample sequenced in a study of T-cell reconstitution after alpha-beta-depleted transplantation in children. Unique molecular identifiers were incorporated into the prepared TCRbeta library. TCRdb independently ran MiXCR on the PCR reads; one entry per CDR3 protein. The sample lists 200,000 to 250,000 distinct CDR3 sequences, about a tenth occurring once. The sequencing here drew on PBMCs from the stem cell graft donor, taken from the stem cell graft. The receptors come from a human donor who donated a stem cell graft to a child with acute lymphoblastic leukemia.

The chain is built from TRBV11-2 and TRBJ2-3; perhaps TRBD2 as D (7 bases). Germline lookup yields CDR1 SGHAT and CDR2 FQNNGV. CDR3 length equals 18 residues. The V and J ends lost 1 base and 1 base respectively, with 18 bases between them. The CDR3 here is CASSLGIRRGPGTDTQYF. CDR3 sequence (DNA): TGTGCCAGCAGCTTAGGGATCCGGCGGGGGCCAGGCACAGATACGCAGTATTTT.

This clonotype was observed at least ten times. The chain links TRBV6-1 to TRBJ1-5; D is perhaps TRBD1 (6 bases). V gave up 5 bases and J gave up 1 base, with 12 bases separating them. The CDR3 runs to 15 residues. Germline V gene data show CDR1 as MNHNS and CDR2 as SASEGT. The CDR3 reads CASSPVRGSNQPQHF. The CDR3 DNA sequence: TGTGCCAGCAGTCCAGTTAGGGGGAGCAATCAGCCCCAGCATTTT.

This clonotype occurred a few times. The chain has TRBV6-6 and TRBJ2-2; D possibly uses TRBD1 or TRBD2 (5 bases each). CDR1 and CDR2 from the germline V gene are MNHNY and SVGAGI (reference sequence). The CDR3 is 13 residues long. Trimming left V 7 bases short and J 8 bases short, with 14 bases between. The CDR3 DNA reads TGTGCCAGCAAGAACGAGGGGACGGGGGAGCTGTTTTTT. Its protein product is CASKNEGTGELFF.

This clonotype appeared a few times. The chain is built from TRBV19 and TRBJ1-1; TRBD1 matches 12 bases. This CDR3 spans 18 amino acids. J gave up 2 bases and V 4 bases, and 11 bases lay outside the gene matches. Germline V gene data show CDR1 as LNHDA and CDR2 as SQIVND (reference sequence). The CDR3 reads CASSTRTGQGAGNTEAFF. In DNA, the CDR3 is TGTGCCAGTAGTACCCGAACGGGACAGGGGGCTGGAAACACTGAAGCTTTCTTT.

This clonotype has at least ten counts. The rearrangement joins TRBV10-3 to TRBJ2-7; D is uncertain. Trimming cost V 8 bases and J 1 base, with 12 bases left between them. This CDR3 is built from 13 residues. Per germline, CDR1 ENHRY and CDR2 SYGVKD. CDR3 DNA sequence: TGTGCCATCCTGTCTCCCCCTTCCTACGAGCAGTACTTC. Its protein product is CAILSPPSYEQYF.

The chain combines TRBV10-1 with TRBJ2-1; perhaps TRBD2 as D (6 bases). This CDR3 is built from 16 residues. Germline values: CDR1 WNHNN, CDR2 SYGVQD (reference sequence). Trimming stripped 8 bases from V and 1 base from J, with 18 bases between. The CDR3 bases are TGCGCCAGCCAAGGCGGGGAGTGGAGTTCCTACAATGAGCAGTTCTTC. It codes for CASQGGEWSSYNEQFF.

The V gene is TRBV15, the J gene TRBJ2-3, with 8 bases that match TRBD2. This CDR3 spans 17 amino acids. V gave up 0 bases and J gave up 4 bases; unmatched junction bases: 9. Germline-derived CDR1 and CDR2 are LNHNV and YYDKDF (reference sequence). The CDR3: CATSRDTGRGASDTQYF. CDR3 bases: TGTGCCACCAGCAGAGACACGGGGCGGGGGGCCTCAGATACGCAGTATTTT.

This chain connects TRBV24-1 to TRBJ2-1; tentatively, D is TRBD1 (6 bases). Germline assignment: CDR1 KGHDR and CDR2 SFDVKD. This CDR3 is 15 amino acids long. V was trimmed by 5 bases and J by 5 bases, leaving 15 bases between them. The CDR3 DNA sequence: TGTGCCACCAGTGGTGACAGGACAAGGGACAATGAGCAGTTCTTC. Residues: CATSGDRTRDNEQFF.

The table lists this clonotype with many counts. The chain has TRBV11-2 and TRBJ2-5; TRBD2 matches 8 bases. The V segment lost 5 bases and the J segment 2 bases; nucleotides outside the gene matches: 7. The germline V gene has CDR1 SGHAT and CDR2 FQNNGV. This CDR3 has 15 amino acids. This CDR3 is CASSIGLAMQETQYF. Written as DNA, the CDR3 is TGTGCCAGCAGCATAGGACTAGCAATGCAAGAGACCCAGTACTTC. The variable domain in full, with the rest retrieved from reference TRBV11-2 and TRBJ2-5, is EAGVAQSPRYKIIEKRQSVAFWCNPISGHATLYWYQQILGQGPKLLIQFQNNGVVDDSQLPKDRFSAERLKGVDSTLKIQPAKLEDSAVYLCASSIGLAMQETQYFGPGTRLLVL.

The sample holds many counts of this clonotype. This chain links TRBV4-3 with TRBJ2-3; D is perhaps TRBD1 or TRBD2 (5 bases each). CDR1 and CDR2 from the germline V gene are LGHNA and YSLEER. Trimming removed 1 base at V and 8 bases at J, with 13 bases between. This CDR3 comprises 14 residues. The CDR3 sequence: CASSQVGAGGTQYF. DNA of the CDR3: TGCGCCAGCAGCCAAGTCGGGGCTGGAGGTACGCAGTATTTT.

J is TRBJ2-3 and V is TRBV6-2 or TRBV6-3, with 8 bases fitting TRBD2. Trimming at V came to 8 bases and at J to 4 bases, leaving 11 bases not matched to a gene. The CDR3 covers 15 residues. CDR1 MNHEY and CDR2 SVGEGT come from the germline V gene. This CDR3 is CASRTYGGASDTQYF. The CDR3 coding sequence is TGTGCCAGCCGCACTTACGGGGGGGCCTCAGATACGCAGTATTTT.

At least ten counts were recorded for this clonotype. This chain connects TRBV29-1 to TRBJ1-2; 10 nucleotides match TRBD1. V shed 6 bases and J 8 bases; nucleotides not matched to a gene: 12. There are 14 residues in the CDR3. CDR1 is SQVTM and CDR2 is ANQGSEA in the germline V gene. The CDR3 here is CSVVPGQGYGGYTF. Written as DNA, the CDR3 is TGCAGCGTCGTCCCGGGACAGGGGTATGGAGGCTACACCTTC.

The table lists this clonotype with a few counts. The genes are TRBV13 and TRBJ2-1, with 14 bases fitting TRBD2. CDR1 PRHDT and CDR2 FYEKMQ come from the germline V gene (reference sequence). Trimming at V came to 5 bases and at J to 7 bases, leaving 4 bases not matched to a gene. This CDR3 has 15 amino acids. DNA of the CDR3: TGTGCCAGCAGCACCCGGACTAGCGGGGGGAATGAGCAGTTCTTC. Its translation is CASSTRTSGGNEQFF.

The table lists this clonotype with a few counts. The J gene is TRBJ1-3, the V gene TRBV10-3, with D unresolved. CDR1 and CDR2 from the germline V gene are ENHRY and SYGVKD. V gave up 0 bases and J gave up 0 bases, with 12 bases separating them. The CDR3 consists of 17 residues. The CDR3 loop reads CAISESKGGDSGNTIYF. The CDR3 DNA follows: TGTGCCATCAGTGAGTCCAAGGGTGGCGACTCTGGAAACACCATATATTTT.

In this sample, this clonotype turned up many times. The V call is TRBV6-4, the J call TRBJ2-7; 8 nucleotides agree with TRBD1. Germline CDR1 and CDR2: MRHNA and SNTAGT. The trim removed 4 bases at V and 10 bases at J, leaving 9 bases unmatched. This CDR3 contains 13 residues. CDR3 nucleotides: TGTGCCAGCAGTGCAACCGGACAGGGCGAACAGTACTTC. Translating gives CASSATGQGEQYF.

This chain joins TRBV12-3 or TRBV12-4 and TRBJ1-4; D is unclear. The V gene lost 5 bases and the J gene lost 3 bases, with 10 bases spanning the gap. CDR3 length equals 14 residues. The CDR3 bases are TGTGCCAGCAGTCCCGAGGAGGCTAATGAAAAACTGTTTTTT. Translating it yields CASSPEEANEKLFF.

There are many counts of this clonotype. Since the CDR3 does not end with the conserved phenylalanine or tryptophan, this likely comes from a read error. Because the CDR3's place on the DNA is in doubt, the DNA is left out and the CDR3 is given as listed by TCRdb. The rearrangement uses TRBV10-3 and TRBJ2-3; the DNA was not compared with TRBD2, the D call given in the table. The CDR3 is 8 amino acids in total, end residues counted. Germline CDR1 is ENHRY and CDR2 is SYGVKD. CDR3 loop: CAISGEEG.

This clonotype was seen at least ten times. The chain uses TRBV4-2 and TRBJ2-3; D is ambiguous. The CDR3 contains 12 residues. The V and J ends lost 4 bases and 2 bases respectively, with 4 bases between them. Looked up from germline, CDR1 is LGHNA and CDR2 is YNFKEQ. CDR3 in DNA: TGTGCCAGCAGCCGATACACAGATACGCAGTATTTT. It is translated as CASSRYTDTQYF.

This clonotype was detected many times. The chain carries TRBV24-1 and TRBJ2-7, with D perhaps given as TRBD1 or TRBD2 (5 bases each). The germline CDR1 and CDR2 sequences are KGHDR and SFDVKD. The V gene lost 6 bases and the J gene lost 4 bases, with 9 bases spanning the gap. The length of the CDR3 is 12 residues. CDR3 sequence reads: CATSRDQYEQYF. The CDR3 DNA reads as TGTGCCACCAGTAGGGACCAGTACGAGCAGTACTTC.

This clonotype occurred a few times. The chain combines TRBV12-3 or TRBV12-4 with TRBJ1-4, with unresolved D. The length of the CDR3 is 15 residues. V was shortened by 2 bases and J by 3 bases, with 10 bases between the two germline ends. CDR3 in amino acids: CASSLFGVANEKLFF. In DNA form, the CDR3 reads TGTGCCAGCAGTTTATTCGGGGTGGCTAATGAAAAACTGTTTTTT.

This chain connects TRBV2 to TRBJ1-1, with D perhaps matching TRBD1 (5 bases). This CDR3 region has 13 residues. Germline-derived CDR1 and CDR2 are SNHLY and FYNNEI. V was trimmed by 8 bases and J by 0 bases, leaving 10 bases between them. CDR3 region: CASAQAMNTEAFF. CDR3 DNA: TGTGCCAGCGCACAGGCGATGAACACTGAAGCTTTCTTT. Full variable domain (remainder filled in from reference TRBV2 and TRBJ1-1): EPEVTQTPSHQVTQMGQEVILRCVPISNHLYFYWYRQILGQKVEFLVSFYNNEISEKSEIFDDQFSVERPDGSNFTLKIRSTKLEDSAMYFCASAQAMNTEAFFGQGTRLTVV.